The rows below give T cell receptor beta chains drawn from one sample of a study of T-cell memory formation after mild COVID-19. One entry per CDR3 protein, called by TCRdb with MiXCR from the 5' RACE reads. The table records about 560,000 distinct CDR3 sequences, 17% of them present only once. Input material: PBMCs or a T cell subset sorted from them (not recorded which). These TCRs come from an adult woman who had mild COVID-19 (a few samples of this study predate the infection). Cell type and time point are not known. Both conserved end residues are part of each CDR3. The D gene is left open where the match is weak. The size field is filled for only some rows; it gives once, few, many or a size class.

J: TRBJ1-5
size: -
D: -
V: TRBV30
CDR3: CAWSGEDQGNQPQHF
DNA: TGTGCCTGGAGTGGTGAGGACCAGGGCAATCAGCCCCAGCATTTT

J: TRBJ2-6
size: -
D: -
V: TRBV7-2
CDR3: CASSLGQDAVWGANVLTF
DNA: TGTGCCAGCAGCTTAGGGCAGGATGCGGTTTGGGGGGCCAACGTCCTGACTTTC

J: TRBJ1-1
size: -
D: -
V: TRBV5-5
CDR3: CASSLRGNGNTEAFF
DNA: TGTGCCAGCAGCTTGCGGGGGAATGGGAACACTGAAGCTTTCTTT

J: TRBJ2-7
size: -
D: TRBD1
V: TRBV5-5
CDR3: CASSLEGQGWYEQYF
DNA: TGTGCCAGCAGCTTGGAGGGACAGGGTTGGTACGAGCAGTACTTC

J: TRBJ1-5
size: many
D: -
V: TRBV12-3/TRBV12-4
CDR3: CASSPEGQPQHF
DNA: TGTGCCAGCAGTCCCGAGGGTCAGCCCCAGCATTTT

J: TRBJ2-5
size: few
D: -
V: TRBV10-3
CDR3: CAISEQALEETQYF
DNA: TGTGCCATCAGTGAGCAGGCCCTAGAAGAGACCCAGTACTTC

J: TRBJ2-3
size: many
D: -
V: TRBV20-1
CDR3: CSARSSPGDTQYF
DNA: TGCAGTGCTAGATCTAGCCCGGGAGATACGCAGTATTTT

J: TRBJ1-2
size: -
D: -
V: TRBV12-3/TRBV12-4
CDR3: CASSFSRQAEGGYTF
DNA: TGTGCCAGCAGTTTCTCCCGACAGGCGGAGGGGGGCTACACCTTC

J: TRBJ1-1
size: -
D: -
V: TRBV12-3/TRBV12-4
CDR3: CASSLAEGSEAFF
DNA: TGTGCCAGCAGTTTAGCGGAGGGCTCTGAAGCTTTCTTT

J: TRBJ2-1
size: few
D: -
V: TRBV6-6
CDR3: CASRPPWGQDNEQFF
DNA: TGTGCCAGCAGACCCCCCTGGGGTCAAGACAATGAGCAGTTCTTC

J: TRBJ1-2
size: -
D: TRBD1
V: TRBV7-8
CDR3: CASSLGRQGVWGYTF
DNA: TGTGCCAGCAGCTTAGGAAGACAGGGAGTGTGGGGCTACACCTTC

J: TRBJ2-1
size: few
D: TRBD2
V: TRBV24-1
CDR3: CATSETRTSGSSYNEQFF
DNA: TGTGCCACCAGTGAAACCCGGACTAGCGGGAGCTCCTACAATGAGCAGTTCTTC

J: TRBJ2-5
size: few
D: TRBD2
V: TRBV13
CDR3: CASSSLGGSGGQIETQYF
DNA: TGTGCCAGCAGCTCCCTGGGGGGGAGCGGGGGGCAAATAGAGACCCAGTACTTC

J: TRBJ2-1
size: -
D: TRBD2
V: TRBV9
CDR3: CASSKMRSGGHYNEQFF
DNA: TGTGCCAGCAGCAAGATGCGGAGCGGGGGGCACTACAATGAGCAGTTCTTC

J: TRBJ2-5
size: few
D: -
V: TRBV15
CDR3: CATSRPGAGDRETQYF
DNA: TGTGCCACCAGCAGGCCAGGAGCGGGTGACCGAGAGACCCAGTACTTC

J: TRBJ1-2
size: -
D: -
V: TRBV11-2
CDR3: CASSSFGYGYTF
DNA: TGTGCCAGCAGCTCCTTCGGCTATGGCTACACCTTC

J: TRBJ2-7
size: -
D: -
V: TRBV2
CDR3: CASGGETYEQYF
DNA: TGTGCCAGCGGAGGGGAAACCTACGAGCAGTACTTC

J: TRBJ2-3
size: -
D: -
V: TRBV6-6
CDR3: CASGVIADTQYF
DNA: TGTGCCAGCGGGGTAATAGCAGATACGCAGTATTTT

J: TRBJ2-3
size: few
D: -
V: TRBV5-1
CDR3: CASRSGEITDTQYF
DNA: TGCGCCAGCAGGTCGGGGGAAATCACAGATACGCAGTATTTT

J: TRBJ2-2
size: few
D: -
V: TRBV5-1
CDR3: CASSLEDWFTGELFF
DNA: TGCGCCAGCAGCTTGGAGGATTGGTTCACCGGGGAGCTGTTTTTT

J: TRBJ2-5
size: once
D: -
V: TRBV2
CDR3: CASSDALKETQYF
DNA: TGTGCCAGCAGTGACGCGTTGAAAGAGACCCAGTACTTC

J: TRBJ1-5
size: -
D: -
V: TRBV20-1
CDR3: CSARDGGPRGNQPQHF
DNA: TGCAGTGCTAGAGATGGCGGACCGCGGGGCAATCAGCCCCAGCATTTT

J: TRBJ2-5
size: -
D: -
V: TRBV27
CDR3: CASRVSPGWETQYF
DNA: TGTGCCAGCAGAGTTTCCCCTGGCTGGGAGACCCAGTACTTC

J: TRBJ2-3
size: few
D: -
V: TRBV21-1
CDR3: CASSTGCGDRTRRWADTQYF
DNA: TGTGCCAGCAGCACGGGGTGTGGGGACAGGACGCGTCGTTGGGCAGATACGCAGTATTTT

J: TRBJ2-5
size: -
D: -
V: TRBV6-2/TRBV6-3
CDR3: CASSYLGGMETQYF
DNA: TGTGCCAGCAGTTATCTAGGAGGGATGGAGACCCAGTACTTC

J: TRBJ1-2
size: -
D: TRBD1
V: TRBV7-2
CDR3: CASSRATGGGYTF
DNA: TGTGCCAGCAGCCGAGCGACAGGGGGAGGCTACACCTTC

J: TRBJ2-7
size: -
D: TRBD1
V: TRBV7-9
CDR3: CASSSGPGGHSYEQYF
DNA: TGTGCCAGCAGCTCGGGACCAGGGGGCCACTCCTACGAGCAGTACTTC

J: TRBJ1-3
size: -
D: -
V: TRBV5-5
CDR3: CASSLVGDPSGNTIYF
DNA: TGTGCCAGCAGCTTGGTAGGCGACCCCTCTGGAAACACCATATATTTT

J: TRBJ2-7
size: few
D: -
V: TRBV20-1
CDR3: CSARDSYAYEQYF
DNA: TGCAGTGCTAGGGACAGTTATGCCTACGAGCAGTACTTC

J: TRBJ1-3
size: few
D: TRBD1
V: TRBV12-3/TRBV12-4
CDR3: CASSFYRGDSGNTIYF
DNA: TGTGCCAGCAGTTTTTACAGGGGCGACTCTGGAAACACCATATATTTT

J: TRBJ2-7
size: -
D: -
V: TRBV12-3/TRBV12-4
CDR3: CASSSPTGEGYEQYF
DNA: TGTGCCAGCAGTAGCCCGACAGGGGAGGGGTACGAGCAGTACTTC

J: TRBJ2-5
size: few
D: TRBD2
V: TRBV7-9
CDR3: CASSRSSGKETQYF
DNA: TGTGCCAGCAGTCGTTCTAGCGGGAAAGAGACCCAGTACTTC

J: TRBJ1-1
size: -
D: TRBD1
V: TRBV11-3
CDR3: CASSLGQGITMNTEAFF
DNA: TGTGCCAGCAGCTTAGGACAGGGGATCACCATGAACACTGAAGCTTTCTTT

J: TRBJ1-4
size: few
D: TRBD1
V: TRBV6-1
CDR3: CASSEFPGQEFNEKLFF
DNA: TGTGCCAGCAGTGAATTCCCGGGACAGGAGTTTAATGAAAAACTGTTTTTT

J: TRBJ2-1
size: -
D: TRBD2
V: TRBV24-1
CDR3: CATSDPGTSGSGEQFF
DNA: TGTGCCACCAGTGACCCTGGGACTAGCGGGAGCGGGGAGCAGTTCTTC

J: TRBJ2-1
size: many
D: -
V: TRBV11-2
CDR3: CASSSRRGPGYNEQFF
DNA: TGTGCCAGCAGCTCCCGGCGGGGACCGGGGTACAATGAGCAGTTCTTC

J: TRBJ1-1
size: -
D: -
V: TRBV9
CDR3: CASSPWDINTEAFF
DNA: TGTGCCAGCAGCCCATGGGACATAAACACTGAAGCTTTCTTT

J: TRBJ2-7
size: -
D: -
V: TRBV4-2
CDR3: CASSQFAGQLSYEQYF
DNA: TGTGCCAGCAGCCAATTCGCGGGACAGCTTTCCTACGAGCAGTACTTC

J: TRBJ2-1
size: many
D: -
V: TRBV3-1
CDR3: CASSQDRVGNEQFF
DNA: TGTGCCAGCAGCCAAGATCGGGTAGGGAACGAGCAGTTCTTC

J: TRBJ2-7
size: -
D: -
V: TRBV20-1
CDR3: CSAPRAGQGAYEQYF
DNA: TGCAGTGCTCCCAGGGCGGGGCAGGGGGCCTACGAGCAGTACTTC

J: TRBJ1-1
size: -
D: TRBD1
V: TRBV7-3
CDR3: CASSQPGQGTEAFF
DNA: TGTGCCAGCAGCCAGCCGGGACAGGGCACTGAAGCTTTCTTT